Shown below are 27 T cell receptor beta chains from a single sample sequenced in a study of prognosis after radiotherapy for stage I lung cancer. Genomic DNA provided the template from which TCR beta CDR3 was amplified by two-round multiplex PCR. The authors ran first-round PCR with primers specific to each TRBV and TRBJ gene. In TCRdb, the multiplex PCR reads were re-called with MiXCR into one record per CDR3 protein. The table records some 30,000 distinct CDR3 sequences, roughly 52% of them present only once. Material: PBMCs, obtained before or after stereotactic body radiation therapy (not recorded which). These receptor sequences come from a donor at least 50 years old with non-small cell lung cancer.

This clonotype occurred once. CDR3 bases: TGCAGTGCGCCGAGCGGAGGGCACAACGAGCAGTACTTC. As protein: CSAPSGGHNEQYF. The V call is TRBV20-1, the J call TRBJ2-7, with a possible D match to TRBD2 (6 bases). Between the trimmed V and J ends, which lost 6 bases and 5 bases, there was a span of 17 bases. The CDR3 length is 13 residues. Germline-derived CDR1 and CDR2 are DFQATT and SNEGSKA (reference sequence).

Regarding this clonotype: Because it lacks the conserved phenylalanine or tryptophan at the end, this CDR3 is likely a read error. The chain couples TRBV29-1 to TRBJ1-1, with D perhaps TRBD1 (5 bases). The CDR3 length is 15 residues. V dropped 6 bases and J dropped 1 base, with 18 bases sitting between them. Germline CDR1 is SQVTM and CDR2 is ANQGSEA. CDR3 sequence reads: CSVGGIGTGNTEAFL. CDR3 bases: TGCAGCGTCGGTGGGATTGGGACGGGGAACACTGAAGCTTTCCTT.

The chain recombines TRBV28 with TRBJ1-6; the match to TRBD1 covers 8 bases. V lost 1 base and J lost 5; bases outside the gene matches: 4. CDR1 is MDHEN and CDR2 is SYDVKM in the germline V gene. The CDR3 spans 16 residues. The CDR3 reads CASSLSVTGDNSPLHF. Here the CDR3 DNA reads TGTGCCAGCAGTTTATCAGTGACAGGGGATAATTCACCCCTCCACTTT.

The chain links TRBV6-1 to TRBJ1-2, with D unresolved. Germline V gene sequence: CDR1 MNHNS, CDR2 SASEGT. CDR3 length equals 16 residues. Deletions cut 6 bases from V and 4 bases from J, with 21 bases between. The CDR3 region is CASSYVQAALGYGYTF. The CDR3, as DNA: TGTGCCAGCAGCTATGTTCAGGCCGCCCTCGGCTATGGCTACACCTTC.

V gene TRBV6-1 combines with J gene TRBJ2-1, with TRBD2 as a possible D gene (5 bases). The CDR3 runs to 15 residues. CDR1 is MNHNS, CDR2 SASEGT, per germline. V was shortened by 11 bases and J by 2 bases, with 19 bases between the two germline ends. This CDR3 reads CAGIVLRATYNEQFF. The DNA for the CDR3 is TGTGCCGGCATTGTCTTGCGGGCCACCTACAATGAGCAGTTCTTC.

A remark on this clonotype: A far larger clone differs by one base, so this is likely a read error. V and J are TRBV6-8 and TRBJ2-5; D call uncertain. Germline CDR1 and CDR2: MNHGY and SAAAGT. This CDR3 has 13 amino acids. Trimming shortened V by 7 bases and J by 6 bases, and 15 bases separated the two germline ends. The CDR3 spells CASTLTPVQTQYF. Written as DNA, the CDR3 is TGTGCCAGCACCTTAACCCCGGTGCAGACCCAGTACTTC.

This chain uses TRBV6-5 with TRBJ1-2; D ambiguous. Germline assignment: CDR1 MNHEY and CDR2 SVGAGI. Trimming stripped 1 base from V and 4 bases from J, with 13 bases between. CDR3 length: 15 amino acids. The CDR3 DNA sequence: TGTGCCAGCAGTTACTTGGGGTGCGGGATCTATGGCTACACCTTC. Encoded protein: CASSYLGCGIYGYTF.

Comment on this clonotype: A far more abundant clone sits one base away, making this likely a read error. V is TRBV6-6 and J is TRBJ2-7; D perhaps matches TRBD2 (6 bases). The germline gives CDR1 MNHNY, CDR2 SVGAGI (reference sequence). Trimming stripped 7 bases from V and 7 bases from J, with 20 bases between. This CDR3 is built from 14 residues. The CDR3 nucleotides read TGTGCCAGCAACCTATCGGGAGTAACGAGAGAGCAGTACTTC. The encoded protein is CASNLSGVTREQYF.

On this clonotype itself: Its ends do not fully match the called genes, so a read error is possible. This sequence joins TRBV6-1 and TRBJ2-2, with D tentatively TRBD2 (5 bases). This CDR3 comprises 14 residues. CDR1 is MNHNS, CDR2 SASEGT, per germline. In DNA, the CDR3 is TGTGCCAGCAGGACTATCGGCAACACCGGGGATCTGTTCTTT. It translates to CASRTIGNTGDLFF.

Concerning this clonotype itself: Just one base apart from a much larger clone, this may be a read error. The chain links TRBV18 to TRBJ1-2; no definite D call. The V end lost 10 bases, the J end lost 5 bases, and 23 bases lay between the germline ends. Germline CDR1 is KGHSH and CDR2 is LQKENI. The CDR3 is 15 residues long. CDR3 protein: CANSPEEDERYGYTF. The CDR3 DNA reads as TGTGCCAACTCCCCCGAGGAAGATGAACGTTATGGCTACACCTTC.

This clonotype was counted many times. This chain's CDR3 is CASSVGREGSEKLFF. DNA of the CDR3: TGTGCCAGCAGCGTAGGCCGGGAGGGGAGTGAAAAACTGTTTTTT. The chain links TRBV9 to TRBJ1-4; TRBD1 is a possible D gene (5 bases). This CDR3 contains 15 residues. Germline V gene sequence: CDR1 SGDLS, CDR2 YYNGEE. Trimming took off 0 bases at V and 7 bases at J, with 13 bases between the two ends.

For this clonotype: At one of its ends the junction is not consistent with the germline gene, which may arise from a read error. The rearrangement uses TRBV11-3 and TRBJ2-1; no clear D gene. The germline V gene encodes CDR1 SGHNT and CDR2 YENEEA. CDR3 length equals 12 residues. CDR3 sequence (DNA): TGTGCCAGCAGCTTCATAGGTGGCGGTCAGTCCTTC. This codes for CASSFIGGGQSF. Full variable domain (outside the CDR3, taken from reference TRBV11-3 and TRBJ2-1): EAGVVQSPRYKIIEKKQPVAFWCNPISGHNTLYWYLQNLGQGPELLIRYENEEAVDDSQLPKDRFSAERLKGVDSTLKIQPAELGDSAVYLCASSFIGGGQSFGPGTRLTVL.

This clonotype was counted ten times or more. This is likely a read error, given that the CDR3 carries no conserved phenylalanine or tryptophan at its end. This chain links TRBV4-2 with TRBJ2-2, with 7 bases fitting TRBD2. V lost 2 bases, J lost 6 bases, and 6 bases stayed unmatched. This CDR3 comprises 15 residues. Germline CDR1 reads LGHNA; CDR2 reads YNFKEQ. The CDR3 DNA sequence: TGTGCCAGCAGCCAACGTGGACTAGGGTCCGGGGAGCTGTTTTCT. Its protein product is CASSQRGLGSGELFS.

This clonotype was detected ten times or more. The V gene is TRBV24-1, the J gene TRBJ2-2; TRBD2 aligns across 7 bases. CDR1 KGHDR and CDR2 SFDVKD come from the germline V gene. The CDR3 contains 14 residues. V shed 9 bases, J shed 5 bases, and the junction held 8 bases outside the gene matches. The CDR3 loop is CATWREGKTGELFF. Written as DNA, the CDR3 is TGTGCCACCTGGAGGGAGGGAAAAACCGGGGAGCTGTTTTTT.

The rearrangement uses TRBV27 and TRBJ2-3, with D hard to call. Germline V gene data show CDR1 as MNHEY and CDR2 as SMNVEV (reference sequence). This CDR3 spans 15 amino acids. V was shortened by 7 bases and J by 0 bases, with 14 bases between the two germline ends. As DNA, the CDR3 is TGTGCCAGCAAAGGGTCCCGCCTTAGCACAGATACGCAGTATTTT. This translates into CASKGSRLSTDTQYF.

About this clonotype: This likely reflects a read error, since a far larger clone is one base away. V and J are TRBV6-4 and TRBJ2-7; D is tentatively TRBD1 or TRBD2 (5 bases each). The germline V gene encodes CDR1 MRHNA and CDR2 SNTAGT. CDR3 length: 11 amino acids. The CDR3 loop is CASSYGTEKYF. CDR3 DNA: TGTGCCAGCAGTTACGGGACCGAGAAGTACTTC.

This clonotype appeared many times. The V gene is TRBV5-6, the J gene TRBJ1-1; 10 bases match TRBD1. J gave up 2 bases and V 7 bases, and 11 bases lay outside the gene matches. Germline CDR1 reads SGHDT; CDR2 reads YYEEEE. The length of the CDR3 is 16 residues. The CDR3 protein is CASGPGQGRLNTEAFF. The CDR3 nucleotides read TGTGCCAGCGGACCGGGACAGGGGAGGCTCAACACTGAAGCTTTCTTT. Supplemented by reference TRBV5-6 and TRBJ1-1, the full variable domain reads DAGVTQSPTHLIKTRGQQVTLRCSPKSGHDTVSWYQQALGQGPQFIFQYYEEEERQRGNFPDRFSGHQFPNYSSELNVNALLLGDSALYLCASGPGQGRLNTEAFFGQGTRLTVV.

In this sample, this clonotype turned up a few times. This is likely an artifact of a read error, given a far larger clone one base away. The J gene is TRBJ2-1, the V gene TRBV6-6; a weak D match, TRBD1 (6 bases). CDR3 length equals 15 residues. Trimming removed 0 bases at V and 1 base at J, with 7 bases between. Germline CDR1 and CDR2: MNHNY and SVGAGI (reference sequence). CDR3 residues: CASSYSRGSYNEQFF. CDR3 in DNA: TGTGCCAGCAGTTACTCGAGGGGGTCCTACAATGAGCAGTTCTTC.

The chain joins TRBV2 to TRBJ2-7, with 9 bases lining up with TRBD2. The J segment lost 2 bases and the V segment lost 7 bases, leaving 12 bases of the junction unmatched. Germline CDR1 and CDR2: SNHLY and FYNNEI. This CDR3 spans 16 amino acids. The CDR3 nucleotides read TGTGCCAGCATCGATAGACTAGCGGTAGGAGCCTACGAGCAGTACTTC. The encoded protein is CASIDRLAVGAYEQYF.

This clonotype appeared many times. This chain joins TRBV6-2 or TRBV6-3 and TRBJ1-5; D unclear. V dropped 0 bases and J dropped 14 bases, with 8 bases sitting between them. CDR1 is MNHEY and CDR2 is SVGEGT in the germline V gene. This CDR3 has 11 residues. The CDR3 loop is CASSYSGSKHF. In DNA, the CDR3 is TGTGCCAGCAGTTACTCCGGGAGTAAGCATTTT.

About this clonotype itself: It may be a read error: a sequence one base away is much more abundant. CDR3 sequence reads: CASSKRTGGTGELSF. CDR3 sequence (DNA): TGTGCCAGCAGCAAGCGGACAGGGGGTACCGGGGAGCTGTCTTTT. The chain joins TRBV9 to TRBJ2-2; 10 positions match TRBD1. In germline, CDR1 is SGDLS, CDR2 YYNGEE. This CDR3 spans 15 amino acids.

At least ten counts were recorded for this clonotype. The chain is built from TRBV7-2 and TRBJ2-1; D is unclear. CDR1 SGHTA and CDR2 FQGNSA come from the germline V gene. The V end was cut by 4 bases, the J end by 0 bases, with 4 bases between. The CDR3 extends over 13 amino acids. The CDR3 sequence: CASSSSSYNEQFF. The DNA of the CDR3 is TGTGCCAGCAGCTCGAGCTCCTACAATGAGCAGTTCTTC.

About this clonotype: This likely traces to a read error, being one base from a far larger clone. The CDR3 loop is CASSVRGSCQFF. CDR3 DNA sequence: TGTGCCAGCAGTGTACGAGGGAGCTGTCAGTTCTTC. This chain joins TRBV2 and TRBJ2-4; tentative D call: TRBD2 (5 bases). The J call may be in error: the DNA end matches TRBJ2-1 better. The CDR3 is made up of 12 amino acids. Germline V lookup: CDR1 SNHLY, CDR2 FYNNEI.

Ten or more counts support this clonotype. The chain uses TRBV9 and TRBJ2-3; 14 nucleotides align to TRBD2. Germline V lookup: CDR1 SGDLS, CDR2 YYNGEE. V was clipped by 4 bases and J by 6 bases; unmatched bases: 4. This CDR3 is 15 amino acids long. CDR3 sequence (DNA): TGTGCCAGCAGCCGACTAGCGGGAGGGCGTGATACGCAGTATTTT. It specifies CASSRLAGGRDTQYF.

In the case of this clonotype: A read error may account for a junction end that differs from germline. The chain carries TRBV28 and TRBJ2-6; 9 bases are shared with TRBD1. Germline CDR1 is MDHEN and CDR2 is SYDVKM. The CDR3 spans 16 residues. The CDR3 region is CASIGTGNSGSNVLTF. The CDR3 region has the DNA TGTGCCAGCATAGGGACAGGGAACTCTGGGTCCAACGTCCTGACTTTC.

This chain uses TRBV6-2 or TRBV6-3 with TRBJ2-5, with 10 positions matching TRBD1. The CDR3 totals 15 residues. Germline V gene data show CDR1 as MNHEY and CDR2 as SVGEGT. The J segment lost 2 bases and the V segment lost 5 bases, leaving 5 bases of the junction unmatched. CDR3 nucleotides: TGTGCCAGCAGTCCGGGACAGGGGAGGCAAGAGACCCAGTACTTC. This codes for CASSPGQGRQETQYF.

The J gene is TRBJ1-5, the V gene TRBV19; D is undetermined. V was cut by 5 bases and J by 2 bases, with 13 bases left in between. CDR3 length: 15 residues. Germline assignment: CDR1 LNHDA and CDR2 SQIVND (reference sequence). The CDR3 is CASSASGRGNQPQHF. The CDR3 DNA reads TGTGCCAGTAGTGCTAGCGGAAGGGGCAATCAGCCCCAGCATTTT.